Listed below are T cell receptor beta chains from one sample, sequenced in a study of T cells in Graves' hyperthyroidism and ophthalmopathy. MiXCR was run by TCRdb on the multiplex PCR reads, yielding one entry per CDR3 protein. The data contain some 600,000 distinct CDR3 sequences, approximately 15% of them singletons. What was sequenced was blood. All receptors come from a woman aged 25 to 45 with Graves' hyperthyroidism that later progressed to Graves' ophthalmopathy. The CDR3 runs from the conserved cysteine through the conserved F or W. D genes are given only for firm matches. The size field is filled for only some rows; it gives once, few, many or a size class.

cdr3_nt: TGCAGTGCTACTGAGGGGAGCTCTCATAGCAGTCAGCCCCAGCATTTT; cdr3_aa: CSATEGSSHSSQPQHF; j_call: TRBJ1-5; d_call: .; clone_size: few; v_call: TRBV20-1
cdr3_nt: TGTGCCAGCGAAGGCTATGGCTACACCTTC; cdr3_aa: CASEGYGYTF; j_call: TRBJ1-2; d_call: .; clone_size: many; v_call: TRBV9
cdr3_nt: TGTGCCAGCAGTCACGACAGGGGGTCCACCTACGAGCAGTACTTC; cdr3_aa: CASSHDRGSTYEQYF; j_call: TRBJ2-7; d_call: TRBD1; clone_size: .; v_call: TRBV6-1
cdr3_nt: TGTGCCAGCAGCTTTAGCGGGAGACCTGAAAGGGAGCAGTTCTTC; cdr3_aa: CASSFSGRPEREQFF; j_call: TRBJ2-1; d_call: TRBD2; clone_size: many; v_call: TRBV7-2
cdr3_nt: TGTGCCAGCAGCCGGGCGGGCCAAGGGACTTCACCCCTCCACTTT; cdr3_aa: CASSRAGQGTSPLHF; j_call: TRBJ1-6; d_call: .; clone_size: many; v_call: TRBV11-1
cdr3_nt: TGTGCCAGCAGTGTCGGCCTAGCGGGACGTGGAGAGACCCAGTACTTC; cdr3_aa: CASSVGLAGRGETQYF; j_call: TRBJ2-5; d_call: TRBD2; clone_size: once; v_call: TRBV6-1
cdr3_nt: TGTGCCAGCAGCCAATTTGTCCCTGAAGCTTTCTTT; cdr3_aa: CASSQFVPEAFF; j_call: TRBJ1-1; d_call: .; clone_size: many; v_call: TRBV14
cdr3_nt: TGTGCCAGCGGGGTACGAAATTCACCCCTCCACTTT; cdr3_aa: CASGVRNSPLHF; j_call: TRBJ1-6; d_call: .; clone_size: many; v_call: TRBV6-1
cdr3_nt: TGTGCCAGCAGCTCTCAGGGGGCCAGTGGAAACACCATATATTTT; cdr3_aa: CASSSQGASGNTIYF; j_call: TRBJ1-3; d_call: TRBD1; clone_size: .; v_call: TRBV7-3
cdr3_nt: TGTGCCAGCATTAGCAGCTCCTACGAGCAGTACTTC; cdr3_aa: CASISSSYEQYF; j_call: TRBJ2-7; d_call: .; clone_size: many; v_call: TRBV27
cdr3_nt: TGCAGTGCTAGAGATGGTCCGCCGGACGGGGAGCTGTTTTTT; cdr3_aa: CSARDGPPDGELFF; j_call: TRBJ2-2; d_call: .; clone_size: few; v_call: TRBV20-1
cdr3_nt: TGCGCCAGCAGCTTCCCTTACATGGGACGCGGCACAGATACGCAGTATTTT; cdr3_aa: CASSFPYMGRGTDTQYF; j_call: TRBJ2-3; d_call: .; clone_size: .; v_call: TRBV5-1
cdr3_nt: TGCGCCAGCAGCACGACCGGGACAGTAGATGAAAAACTGTTTTTT; cdr3_aa: CASSTTGTVDEKLFF; j_call: TRBJ1-4; d_call: TRBD1; clone_size: many; v_call: TRBV5-1
cdr3_nt: TGTGCCAGCGGGGGGGAGCTAGCGGCGGGTCCCTACGAGCAGTACTTC; cdr3_aa: CASGGELAAGPYEQYF; j_call: TRBJ2-7; d_call: TRBD2; clone_size: many; v_call: TRBV12-3/TRBV12-4
cdr3_nt: TGCGTCAGCAGCTTGGTTCCTCGGGACGATCAGCCCCATCATTTT; cdr3_aa: CVSSLVPRDDQPHHF; j_call: TRBJ1-5; d_call: .; clone_size: .; v_call: TRBV5-1
cdr3_nt: TGTGCCAGCAGTTTGTGGCAGTCCTCCTACGAGCAGTACTTC; cdr3_aa: CASSLWQSSYEQYF; j_call: TRBJ2-7; d_call: .; clone_size: many; v_call: TRBV28
cdr3_nt: TGTGCCAGTAGTTACGACACCAACACTGAAGCTTTCTTT; cdr3_aa: CASSYDTNTEAFF; j_call: TRBJ1-1; d_call: .; clone_size: many; v_call: TRBV19
cdr3_nt: TGTGCCAGCAGTGAATACAGGGGGGAATCGACCCAGCATTTT; cdr3_aa: CASSEYRGESTQHF; j_call: TRBJ1-5; d_call: TRBD1; clone_size: .; v_call: TRBV6-1
cdr3_nt: TGTGCCAGCAGCCTACAGCGCGAGGGGGACACCGGGGAGCTGTTTTTT; cdr3_aa: CASSLQREGDTGELFF; j_call: TRBJ2-2; d_call: .; clone_size: .; v_call: TRBV7-6
cdr3_nt: TGTGCCAGCAGTTATCAGGGAGATACGGATCAGCCCCAGCATTTT; cdr3_aa: CASSYQGDTDQPQHF; j_call: TRBJ1-5; d_call: .; clone_size: few; v_call: TRBV6-2/TRBV6-3
cdr3_nt: TGTGCCTGGAGTCGAGGCAGGAACACTGAAGCTTTCTTT; cdr3_aa: CAWSRGRNTEAFF; j_call: TRBJ1-1; d_call: .; clone_size: .; v_call: TRBV30
cdr3_nt: TGTGCCAGCAGCTTAGGACAGGGAGTTGAGACCCAGTACTTC; cdr3_aa: CASSLGQGVETQYF; j_call: TRBJ2-5; d_call: TRBD1; clone_size: many; v_call: TRBV7-2
cdr3_nt: TGCAGTGCTAGACAGAACACTGAAGCTTTCTTT; cdr3_aa: CSARQNTEAFF; j_call: TRBJ1-1; d_call: .; clone_size: many; v_call: TRBV20-1
cdr3_nt: TGTGCCAGCAGCTTGACGGGACAGGGGCCCGCTGAAGCTTTCTTT; cdr3_aa: CASSLTGQGPAEAFF; j_call: TRBJ1-1; d_call: TRBD1; clone_size: few; v_call: TRBV7-2
cdr3_nt: TGCGCCAGCAGCTTGGAGGTCAGGGGGTTTTCACCCCTCCACTTT; cdr3_aa: CASSLEVRGFSPLHF; j_call: TRBJ1-6; d_call: TRBD1; clone_size: few; v_call: TRBV5-1
cdr3_nt: TGCGCCAGCAGCCAAGACGGCGGGAGGGCTCGCGAGCAGTACTTC; cdr3_aa: CASSQDGGRAREQYF; j_call: TRBJ2-7; d_call: TRBD2; clone_size: few; v_call: TRBV4-1
cdr3_nt: TGTGCCAGCAGCTTGTCTGGGGGTGTGAGACCCCTCCACTTT; cdr3_aa: CASSLSGGVRPLHF; j_call: TRBJ1-6; d_call: .; clone_size: .; v_call: TRBV5-4
cdr3_nt: TGTGCCAGTAGTATCGAGCGGGAGGGCCCGAACACCGGGGAGCTGTTTTTT; cdr3_aa: CASSIEREGPNTGELFF; j_call: TRBJ2-2; d_call: TRBD2; clone_size: many; v_call: TRBV19
cdr3_nt: TGTGCCTGGAGTGTGAAGGGTGCCTACGAGCAGTACTTC; cdr3_aa: CAWSVKGAYEQYF; j_call: TRBJ2-7; d_call: .; clone_size: many; v_call: TRBV30
cdr3_nt: TGTGCCAGCACCTCAGAGGGGAATGAGCAGTTCTTC; cdr3_aa: CASTSEGNEQFF; j_call: TRBJ2-1; d_call: .; clone_size: many; v_call: TRBV2
cdr3_nt: TGCAGTGCGCCGGGTAGCGGCAATGAGCAGTTCTTC; cdr3_aa: CSAPGSGNEQFF; j_call: TRBJ2-1; d_call: .; clone_size: .; v_call: TRBV20-1
cdr3_nt: TGTGCCAGCAGTGCTCCGGGTAGGAGTCAGCCCCAGCATTTT; cdr3_aa: CASSAPGRSQPQHF; j_call: TRBJ1-5; d_call: .; clone_size: many; v_call: TRBV2
cdr3_nt: TGCAGTGCTAGGCTAGCGGGAGACGGTACGCAGTATTTT; cdr3_aa: CSARLAGDGTQYF; j_call: TRBJ2-3; d_call: TRBD2; clone_size: many; v_call: TRBV20-1
cdr3_nt: TGTGCCAGCAGCCCCCGTGGGAGACTAGCGGGAGGGCGTAACTCCTACGAGCAGTACTTC; cdr3_aa: CASSPRGRLAGGRNSYEQYF; j_call: TRBJ2-7; d_call: TRBD2; clone_size: .; v_call: TRBV3-1
cdr3_nt: TGTGCCAGCGGTTGGACTTGGGGGAACAATCAGCCCCAGCATTTT; cdr3_aa: CASGWTWGNNQPQHF; j_call: TRBJ1-5; d_call: .; clone_size: .; v_call: TRBV28
cdr3_nt: TGTGCCATCAGTGGTTCTCAGGACAGCCTCTACGAGCAGTACTTC; cdr3_aa: CAISGSQDSLYEQYF; j_call: TRBJ2-7; d_call: .; clone_size: many; v_call: TRBV10-3
cdr3_nt: TGTGCCAGCAGTTCACCCGGGACGTTCTATGGCTACACCTTC; cdr3_aa: CASSSPGTFYGYTF; j_call: TRBJ1-2; d_call: .; clone_size: many; v_call: TRBV12-3/TRBV12-4
cdr3_nt: TGTGCCAGCAGCCTACTGGCACATCAGGAAAACACTGAAGCTTTCTTT; cdr3_aa: CASSLLAHQENTEAFF; j_call: TRBJ1-1; d_call: .; clone_size: many; v_call: TRBV3-1
cdr3_nt: TGTGCCAGCAGCTTACCGTCGGTGTTCGGCTACACCTTC; cdr3_aa: CASSLPSVFGYTF; j_call: TRBJ1-2; d_call: .; clone_size: .; v_call: TRBV7-2
cdr3_nt: TGCGCCAGCAGCTTGGGGAATGTGGAAGCTTTCTTT; cdr3_aa: CASSLGNVEAFF; j_call: TRBJ1-1; d_call: .; clone_size: many; v_call: TRBV5-1
cdr3_nt: TGCGCCAGCAGCCAAGAATATCAGGGGATATACGAGCAGTACTTC; cdr3_aa: CASSQEYQGIYEQYF; j_call: TRBJ2-7; d_call: .; clone_size: once; v_call: TRBV4-1
cdr3_nt: TGTGCCAGCAGCCCCCCTAGCGACCGTATCGATGAGCAGTTCTTC; cdr3_aa: CASSPPSDRIDEQFF; j_call: TRBJ2-1; d_call: .; clone_size: many; v_call: TRBV3-1
cdr3_nt: TGTGCCAGCAGTGGACTAGCGGGAGGGTGGGATGAGCAGTTCTTC; cdr3_aa: CASSGLAGGWDEQFF; j_call: TRBJ2-1; d_call: TRBD2; clone_size: many; v_call: TRBV2
cdr3_nt: TGCAGTGCGACTCCTGGAGGAGGAAACACCGGGGAGCTGTTTTTT; cdr3_aa: CSATPGGGNTGELFF; j_call: TRBJ2-2; d_call: .; clone_size: .; v_call: TRBV20-1
cdr3_nt: TGCAGTGCGCCGGACAGGGGGCGGATGGATGGCTACACCTTC; cdr3_aa: CSAPDRGRMDGYTF; j_call: TRBJ1-2; d_call: TRBD1; clone_size: many; v_call: TRBV20-1
cdr3_nt: TGTGCCAGCAGAGGAGTATATGGCTACACCTTC; cdr3_aa: CASRGVYGYTF; j_call: TRBJ1-2; d_call: .; clone_size: few; v_call: TRBV27
cdr3_nt: TGTGCCAGCAGCTTAGGACTAATCGGCGCAGATACGCAGTATTTT; cdr3_aa: CASSLGLIGADTQYF; j_call: TRBJ2-3; d_call: .; clone_size: once; v_call: TRBV7-9
cdr3_nt: TGCGCCAGCAGCCAAGAAACAGGGGGGATTAATCAGCCCCAGCATTTT; cdr3_aa: CASSQETGGINQPQHF; j_call: TRBJ1-5; d_call: TRBD1; clone_size: few; v_call: TRBV4-3
cdr3_nt: TGCGCCAGCAGCCAAGCTCAAAGGGATACGCAGTATTTT; cdr3_aa: CASSQAQRDTQYF; j_call: TRBJ2-3; d_call: .; clone_size: few; v_call: TRBV4-3
cdr3_nt: TGTGCCAGTTCGACAGTCTCTGGGGCCAACGTCCTGACTTTC; cdr3_aa: CASSTVSGANVLTF; j_call: TRBJ2-6; d_call: .; clone_size: .; v_call: TRBV10-3
cdr3_nt: TGTGCCAGCACCACCGAGAACACCGGGGAGCTGTTTTTT; cdr3_aa: CASTTENTGELFF; j_call: TRBJ2-2; d_call: .; clone_size: .; v_call: TRBV12-3/TRBV12-4
cdr3_nt: TGTGCCAGCAGCTTATGGGCGGGCACCTCCTACAATGAGCAGTTCTTC; cdr3_aa: CASSLWAGTSYNEQFF; j_call: TRBJ2-1; d_call: .; clone_size: many; v_call: TRBV7-2